This T cell receptor beta chain is from a study of control samples from healthy donors and cancer patients. TCRdb keeps only in-frame clones here, not all; method: immunoSEQ multiplex PCR. The sample lists about 61,000 clones, around 87% occurring once. CDR3 length: 14 amino acids. Sequenced material: PBMCs. This clonotype was obtained from a man aged 60 to 69 with colorectal cancer. The V gene is TRBV21-1, the J gene TRBJ2-5; the table gives TRBD2 as D, unverified against the DNA. TRBV21-1 is labeled a pseudogene. Written as DNA, the CDR3 is TGTGCCAGCATGTCTAGCGGGGGAGGGGAGACCCAGTACTTC. Protein product: CASMSSGGGETQYF.